Listed here are 18 T cell receptor beta chains from one sample, sequenced in a study of cytomegalovirus exposure and HLA in healthy donors. A multiplex PCR was run with 60 Vbeta primers and 13 Jbeta primers. TCRdb's copy holds only in-frame clones and misses some; the assay was immunoSEQ multiplex PCR. The table lists about 150,000 clones, roughly a tenth of them singletons. Sequencing was done on a sample of PBMCs. The receptors derive from a male donor in good health and CMV-seronegative.

This clone showed up just a few times. CDR3 region: CASRQQGADQPQHF. In DNA, the CDR3 is TGTGCCAGCAGACAACAGGGGGCGGATCAGCCCCAGCATTTT. This chain joins TRBV2 and TRBJ1-5; TRBD1 aligns across 9 bases. V was pared by 6 bases and J by 5 bases, with 5 bases of the junction left unmatched. This CDR3 is built from 14 residues. Germline V gene lookup returns CDR1 SNHLY and CDR2 FYNNEI.

The genes are TRBV7-9 and TRBJ2-7, with a weak D call TRBD2 (6 bases). The germline V and J ends were trimmed by 4 bases and 4 bases, with 14 bases remaining between them. CDR3 length: 14 residues. Germline assignment: CDR1 SEHNR and CDR2 FQNEAQ (reference sequence). CDR3: CASSSADGRYEQYF. In DNA, the CDR3 is TGTGCCAGCAGCTCCGCGGACGGGAGATACGAGCAGTACTTC.

This clone was counted between two and nine times. The genes are TRBV28 and TRBJ1-5; D is unresolved. Germline V CDR1 and CDR2: MDHEN, SYDVKM. The CDR3 loop spans 17 amino acids. The ends were cut back, 10 bases at V and 4 bases at J, with 26 bases in the middle. CDR3 nucleotide sequence: TGTGCCACCAACAGTTCAGAGCCGGCTACATTAAATCAGCCCCAGCATTTT. Encoded protein: CATNSSEPATLNQPQHF.

The chain employs TRBV10-2 and TRBJ2-7; weak D call: TRBD1 (7 bases). The CDR3 has 14 residues. Germline CDR1 is WSHSY and CDR2 is SAAADI. Trimming stripped 8 bases from V and 4 bases from J, with 18 bases between. The CDR3: CASLGSGGKYEQYF. The CDR3 DNA follows: TGCGCCAGCCTAGGCTCAGGGGGGAAATACGAGCAGTACTTC.

The chain employs TRBV7-9 and TRBJ2-2, with a tentative D call TRBD1 (6 bases). CDR3 size: 16 residues. From germline, CDR1 is SEHNR and CDR2 FQNEAQ (reference sequence). Trimming cost V 4 bases and J 0 bases, with 12 bases left between them. CDR3 nucleotides: TGTGCCAGCAGCTCCAAGGACAGCGCGAACACCGGGGAGCTGTTTTTT. Its protein product is CASSSKDSANTGELFF.

The chain employs TRBV5-1 and TRBJ1-2; D unclear. V was shortened by 3 bases and J by 4 bases, with 10 bases between the two germline ends. CDR1 is SGHRS, CDR2 YFSETQ, per germline. This CDR3 comprises 13 residues. CDR3 nucleotide sequence: TGCGCCAGCAGCTCCGACTTGGGCTATGGCTACACCTTC. It is translated as CASSSDLGYGYTF.

There are a few counts of this clone. The rearrangement uses TRBV4-2 and TRBJ2-5; possibly TRBD2 for D (5 bases). The germline V gene encodes CDR1 LGHNA and CDR2 YNFKEQ. The V and J ends lost 0 bases and 0 bases respectively, with 11 bases between them. CDR3 length equals 16 residues. CDR3 protein: CASSQESGFNQETQYF. CDR3 nucleotides: TGTGCCAGCAGCCAAGAGTCGGGATTTAACCAAGAGACCCAGTACTTC.

The chain has TRBV4-3 and TRBJ1-2; 9 nucleotides align to TRBD1. V shed 0 bases, J shed 12 bases, and the junction held 5 bases outside the gene matches. The CDR3 extends over 13 amino acids. From germline, CDR1 is LGHNA and CDR2 YSLEER. CDR3 in amino acids: CASSQEWDRVNTF. Written as DNA, the CDR3 is TGCGCCAGCAGCCAAGAGTGGGACAGGGTGAACACCTTC.

DNA for the CDR3: TGTGCCAGCAGCATCTCTAGCGGCAACACCGGGGAGCTGTTTTTT. Amino acid sequence: CASSISSGNTGELFF. The chain has TRBV9 and TRBJ2-2; 7 positions match TRBD2. Germline values: CDR1 SGDLS, CDR2 YYNGEE. The V gene end was trimmed by 4 bases and the J gene end by 2 bases; junction bases not matched to a gene: 5. The CDR3 length is 15 residues.

This clone came up once. At one end, the junction sequence differs from germline, possibly due to a read error. The chain combines TRBV27 with TRBJ2-7; D remains unclear. Germline CDR1 reads MNHEY; CDR2 reads SMNVEV (reference sequence). This CDR3 has 13 residues. CDR3 protein: CARSLGVAYEQYF. As DNA, the CDR3 is TGTGCCAGAAGTTTAGGAGTCGCCTACGAGCAGTACTTC.

This clone was detected a few times. This rearrangement joins TRBV5-4 to TRBJ2-4; the D is unclear. V was clipped by 0 bases and J by 2 bases, with 6 bases between them. Germline V gene lookup returns CDR1 SGHNT and CDR2 YYREEE (reference sequence). CDR3 length equals 14 residues. CDR3 nucleotides: TGTGCCAGCAGCTTGGACTCTACCAAAAACATTCAGTACTTC. This gives the protein CASSLDSTKNIQYF.

This chain uses TRBV2 with TRBJ2-3, with 7 bases fitting TRBD2. CDR1 is SNHLY and CDR2 is FYNNEI in the germline V gene. V lost 7 bases to trimming and J lost 6 bases; unmatched junction nucleotides: 19. The CDR3 has 17 residues. CDR3 nucleotide sequence: TGTGCCAGCAAGGACCCCCGACTAGCCAGGTGGAGGGATACGCAGTATTTT. Amino acids: CASKDPRLARWRDTQYF.

A word on this clone: Relative to the germline gene, one junction end is altered; a read error may explain this. The chain couples TRBV7-9 to TRBJ2-5, with 11 nucleotides matching TRBD2. From germline, CDR1 is SEHNR and CDR2 FQNEAQ (reference sequence). This CDR3 contains 15 residues. CDR3 sequence: CASTLAGGPDVTQYF. The CDR3 bases are TGTGCCAGCACCTTAGCGGGGGGGCCGGATGTGACCCAGTACTTC.

This clone was observed a handful of times. The chain is built from TRBV6-1 and TRBJ2-4; 8 bases fit TRBD2. Germline lookup yields CDR1 MNHNS and CDR2 SASEGT. There are 15 residues in the CDR3. V lost 5 bases to trimming and J lost 9 bases; unmatched junction nucleotides: 12. CDR3 protein: CASSPFGGGPAIQYF. The DNA for the CDR3 is TGTGCCAGCAGTCCCTTCGGGGGGGGGCCGGCCATTCAGTACTTC.

In its sample, this clone was seen once. This could be a read error, since a much larger clone is one nucleotide away. Additional DNA sequences in this sample encode the identical CDR3. This chain uses TRBV7-9 with TRBJ1-5, with a possible D match to TRBD1 (6 bases). This CDR3 has 14 residues. Germline lookup yields CDR1 SEHNR and CDR2 FQNEAQ (reference sequence). V dropped 5 bases and J dropped 2 bases, with 10 bases sitting between them. CDR3 amino acids: CASSQQGGNQPQHF. The CDR3 DNA follows: TGTGCCAGCAGCCAACAGGGAGGCAATCAGCCCCAGCATTTT.

The chain couples TRBV5-1 to TRBJ2-5; TRBD2 aligns across 10 bases. This CDR3 contains 14 residues. Unmatched junction bases numbered 3, after V lost 4 bases and J lost 3 bases. CDR1 SGHRS and CDR2 YFSETQ come from the germline V gene. This CDR3 reads CASSHGTSEETQYF. The CDR3 coding sequence is TGCGCCAGCAGCCACGGGACTAGCGAAGAGACCCAGTACTTC.

The rearrangement uses TRBV7-9 and TRBJ2-3; D may be TRBD1 (6 bases). The CDR3 loop spans 15 amino acids. Trimming removed 6 bases at V and 0 bases at J, with 13 bases between. In germline, CDR1 is SEHNR, CDR2 FQNEAQ (reference sequence). Written as DNA, the CDR3 is TGTGCCAGCAGAGACAGGCAACCTAGCACAGATACGCAGTATTTT. Its translation: CASRDRQPSTDTQYF.

This clone was detected a few times. V gene TRBV29-1 combines with J gene TRBJ2-7; a weak D match, TRBD1 (5 bases). Germline V gene data show CDR1 as SQVTM and CDR2 as ANQGSEA. The CDR3 sequence is 13 residues long. The V gene lost 4 bases and the J gene lost 1 base, with 11 bases spanning the gap. The chain's CDR3 is CSVVGVLSYEQYF. The CDR3 bases are TGCAGCGTTGTAGGGGTCCTTTCCTACGAGCAGTACTTC.